This T cell receptor (beta chain) was observed in a study of T cell changes during pregnancy in multiple sclerosis. The data were produced by immunoSEQ multiplex PCR, yet TCRdb's version contains in-frame clones alone and is incomplete. The sample contains roughly 100,000 clones, about 90% of which appear only once. V lost 0 bases and J lost 4, with 13 bases in between. Germline V gene lookup returns CDR1 MNHNS and CDR2 SASEGT. The CDR3 consists of 16 residues. The sample here was peripheral blood, taken after pregnancy. The TCR was taken from a female donor with multiple sclerosis, enrolled in a pregnancy study. The chain joins TRBV6-1 to TRBJ1-5, with TRBD1 as a possible D gene (6 bases). The CDR3 spells CASSEATDSFNQPQHF. CDR3 in DNA: TGTGCCAGCAGTGAAGCGACGGACAGCTTTAATCAGCCCCAGCATTTT.